This T cell receptor (beta chain) was captured in a study of shared T cell receptors in the human thymus (dated by TCRdb to the early 2020s). About the investigation overall: The study examined how self-reactive, shared T-cell receptor alpha chains are generated in the human thymus.

Trimming at the junction amounts to 2 bases on V and 3 bases on J, and the germline ends lie 8 bases apart. The CDR3 contains 14 residues, cysteine and phenylalanine counted. Solely the CDR3 DNA is kept, with 42 bases framed from the first base. In the germline V gene (reference sequence), CDR1 corresponds to WNHNN and CDR2 to SYGVQD. As regards this clone: This clone's antigen is unknown. No per-base quality is available; no much larger clone lies one base away.

Library generation was performed with the immunoSEQ multiplex PCR assay. TCRdb stores this immuneACCESS table with in-frame sequences only. Part of the clones is absent; in the studies checked, under half of the shortfall reflects unresolved V genes, and no reason is known for the rest. In this sample the table shows about 540,000 clones, around 82% of which occur a single time. Approximately 0.013% of the sample belongs to the ten largest clones. These data are also associated with another study on human thymus T cells. The second study also describes: In Finland, the donors were immunologically healthy infants who were having open corrective cardiac surgery for congenital heart defects. The thymus tissue came from surgical resects taken out during corrective cardiac surgery. Biased V and J gene segment usage appeared to be present in both thymic and peripheral blood repertoires. According to the related research, thymic TCR repertoires were highly overlapping among unrelated individuals. The study used under 10 infant thymus samples plus four related peripheral blood samples to characterize TCR alpha and beta repertoires. Donor ages ranged from about 6 to 250 days, and the cohort comprised six male and two female infants. After being mechanically released from the tissue, thymocytes were kept at -70 degrees C in pellets of about 9-32 million cells. A QIAsymphony instrument was used to extract genomic DNA from the frozen cell pellets. The immunoSEQ multiplex PCR assay was used to amplify the TCRB and TCRAD loci from a standardized amount of quality-controlled genomic DNA. Amplicons spanned the V(D)J region at a length sufficient to cover the CDR3 and identify V and J genes. Amplicon sequencing was performed on an Illumina platform through the commercial immunoSEQ service. Primer bias and sequencing errors were corrected as previously described, and TCRAD and TCRB definitions were based on the IMGT database. Analysis of the repertoires was done with immunoSEQ Analyzer 3.0 and VDJTools and included basic statistics, V/J segment usage, diversity estimates, rarefaction and pairwise overlap. Diversity was estimated with Chao1, ChaoE, Efron-Thisted, Shannon and inverse Simpson indices, and also on datasets down-sampled to the smallest sample. Repertoire overlap was assessed by strict matching of CDR3 nucleotide sequence, V gene and J gene, and clustering was done by Jaccard-based multidimensional scaling. On average, thymus samples gave 750,000 to 950,000 unique TCRB clonotypes, whereas blood samples gave 80,000 to 85,000.

The rearranged chain carries TRBV10-1 and TRBJ2-1; the D gene is possibly TRBD2, with 6 bases matching. This receptor was taken from a boy in the first two years of life with a congenital heart defect. Donor details come from another sample of the same person, matched by shared clones. Sequencing input: thymocytes. The CDR3 protein: CASSEAGLYNEQFF. The DNA sequence is TGCGCCAGCAGTGAGGCGGGGCTCTACAATGAGCAGTTCTTC.